This T cell receptor (beta chain) was retrieved from a study of control samples from healthy donors and cancer patients. Between the trimmed V and J ends, which lost 5 bases and 1 base, there was a span of 8 bases. The germline V gene encodes CDR1 LNHDA and CDR2 SQIVND (reference sequence). This CDR3 has 13 amino acids. Generated by immunoSEQ multiplex PCR, the TCRdb table keeps only in-frame clones and is missing some. The sample holds roughly 130,000 clones, about nine tenths seen once. Input material: blood. This clonotype originated in a man aged 25 to 40 in good health. The J gene is TRBJ1-2, the V gene TRBV19; TRBD1 might be the D (5 bases). CDR3 DNA sequence: TGTGCCAGTAGTCTTCAGGGTAACTATGGCTACACCTTC. Translating gives CASSLQGNYGYTF. The whole variable domain, filled in from reference TRBV19 and TRBJ1-2, reads DGGITQSPKYLFRKEGQNVTLSCEQNLNHDAMYWYRQDPGQGLRLIYYSQIVNDFQKGDIAEGYSVSREKKESFPLTVTSAQKNPTAFYLCASSLQGNYGYTFGSGTRLTVV.